This TCR beta chain was identified in a study of T-cell memory formation after mild COVID-19. As for this clonotype: What it binds is not known.

From 5'RACE with constant-segment primers came TCR alpha and TCR beta cDNA libraries that carried sample barcodes and UMIs. TCRdb processed the 5' RACE reads anew with MiXCR; each CDR3 protein has one entry. Of some 330,000 distinct CDR3 sequences in the sample, around 21% were seen once. Study-wide results and caveats: SARS-CoV-2 specificity was not confirmed for second-wave clones peaking on day 37. Day 15 to 85 contracting clones showed balanced CD4/CD8; day 15 to 37 expanders favored CD4+. There were some responding clones in pre-infection memory, which suggested that cross-reactive memory had joined.

Germline CDR1 and CDR2: SGHTA and FQGNSA. Trimming took off 3 bases at V and 8 bases at J, with 9 bases between the two ends. CDR3 length: 12 amino acids. The sequenced material came from PBMCs or a T cell subset sorted from them (not recorded which). The genes are TRBV7-2 and TRBJ2-3; tentatively, D is TRBD1 or TRBD2 (5 bases each). This TCR came from an adult woman who had mild COVID-19 (a few samples of this study predate the infection). Cell type and time point are not known. In DNA, the CDR3 is TGTGCCAGCAGCTTGGGACCGCGTACGCAGTATTTT. Amino acid sequence: CASSLGPRTQYF.